The 20 T cell receptor beta chains presented below share a single source sample, sequenced in a study of T cell repertoires in cytomegalovirus infection. TCRdb re-analysed the reads in MiXCR, keeping a single row per CDR3 protein. The top ten hold around 3% of the sample, which has roughly 760,000 distinct CDR3 sequences, less than 40% seen once. Sequencing was carried out using PBMCs. The receptors were sampled from a human donor in good health (CMV status not recorded). Some clones in this sample may be carry-over from other donors' samples.

The chain carries TRBV10-3 and TRBJ1-5, with 8 bases lining up with TRBD1. Per the germline V gene, CDR1 is ENHRY and CDR2 is SYGVKD. V lost 2 bases, J lost 2 bases, and 2 bases stayed unmatched. The CDR3 runs 15 residues. The CDR3 bases are TGTGCCATCAGTGAGGACAGGGGAGGCAATCAGCCCCAGCATTTT. Its protein is CAISEDRGGNQPQHF.

Many counts were recorded for this clonotype. The rearrangement joins TRBV4-2 to TRBJ2-6, with D perhaps being TRBD1 or TRBD2 (5 bases each). The V gene's germline CDR1 is LGHNA and CDR2 YNFKEQ. Trimming shortened V by 0 bases and J by 2 bases, and 8 bases separated the two germline ends. This CDR3 has 16 amino acids. For the CDR3, the DNA is TGTGCCAGCAGCCAAGATATGGGGGCTGGGGCCAACGTCCTGACTTTC. Its translation is CASSQDMGAGANVLTF.

This clonotype was detected only a few times. CDR3: CSARDRAGGIIYNEQFF. As DNA, the CDR3 is TGCAGTGCTAGAGATCGTGCGGGAGGGATTATTTACAATGAGCAGTTCTTC. This chain connects TRBV20-1 to TRBJ2-1; 9 bases are a match to TRBD2. CDR3 length equals 17 residues. From germline, CDR1 is DFQATT and CDR2 SNEGSKA (reference sequence). V was clipped by 0 bases and J by 4 bases; unmatched bases: 10.

Comments on this clonotype: The conserved phenylalanine or tryptophan normally closing the CDR3 is absent here, so this likely arose from a read error. The CDR3 protein is CASRRDRNENLFC. The DNA for the CDR3 is TGTGCCAGCCGTCGGGACAGAAATGAAAACCTGTTTTGT. The V and J genes are TRBV12-3 or TRBV12-4 and TRBJ1-4; 7 bases agree with TRBD1. The CDR3 totals 13 residues.

In regard to this clonotype: A single base separates this from a much larger clone, so it may be a read error. The J gene is TRBJ1-2, the V gene TRBV10-3; perhaps TRBD1 as D (5 bases). The germline gives CDR1 ENHRY, CDR2 SYGVKD. V was clipped by 8 bases and J by 1 base, with 14 bases between them. The CDR3 is made up of 14 amino acids. This chain's CDR3 is CAIARQTVNYGYTF. CDR3 DNA sequence: TGTGCCATCGCGAGACAGACAGTTAACTATGGCTACACCTTC.

The chain joins TRBV27 to TRBJ2-6; 10 bases match TRBD1. The length of the CDR3 is 19 residues. From germline, CDR1 is MNHEY and CDR2 SMNVEV (reference sequence). V lost 5 bases to trimming and J lost 0 bases; unmatched junction nucleotides: 10. CDR3 bases: TGTGCCAGCAGTATTCTGTGGGGACAGGGGTACTCTGGGGCCAACGTCCTGACTTTC. As protein: CASSILWGQGYSGANVLTF.

The rearrangement links TRBV4-2 to TRBJ1-2, with D perhaps TRBD1 (5 bases). V lost 1 base to trimming and J lost 3 bases, with 12 bases between them. Germline CDR1 reads LGHNA; CDR2 reads YNFKEQ. The CDR3 has 15 residues. In nucleotides, the CDR3 is TGTGCCAGCAGCCAAGGACGGGGACCGGACTATGGCTACACCTTC. Translation gives CASSQGRGPDYGYTF.

The CDR3 DNA reads as TGTGCCAGCAGCTTAATTCGGCGGGCGGCTTACAATGAGCAGTTCTTC. Protein product: CASSLIRRAAYNEQFF. This chain joins TRBV7-3 and TRBJ2-1; tentative D call: TRBD2 (5 bases). CDR1 and CDR2 from the germline V gene are SGHTA and FQGTGA. The CDR3 consists of 16 residues. Trimming stripped 1 base from V and 4 bases from J, with 14 bases between.

The chain employs TRBV10-3 and TRBJ1-3; 9 bases align to TRBD1. The length of the CDR3 is 15 residues. V shed 10 bases and J 0 bases; nucleotides not matched to a gene: 7. The V gene's germline CDR1 is ENHRY and CDR2 SYGVKD. CDR3 amino acids: CATTSGQGSGNTIYF. The CDR3 region has the DNA TGTGCCACCACTTCGGGACAGGGCTCTGGAAACACCATATATTTT.

This clonotype was picked up a small number of times. The junction differs from germline at one of its ends, possibly a read error. The rearrangement uses TRBV19 and TRBJ2-1; 9 nucleotides match TRBD2. Germline V gives CDR1 LNHDA, CDR2 SQIVND (reference sequence). This CDR3 spans 17 amino acids. CDR3 DNA sequence: TGTGCCAGTAGTCTAGACTTTAGCGGGAGCTCCTACAATGAGCAGTTCTTC. Protein sequence: CASSLDFSGSSYNEQFF.

This clonotype was seen more than once but under ten times. J is TRBJ2-1 and V is TRBV28; 8 bases agree with TRBD1. Germline V CDR1 and CDR2: MDHEN, SYDVKM. Losses at the gene ends were 6 bases for V and 6 bases for J; bases not matched to a gene: 7. The CDR3 loop spans 14 amino acids. CDR3 nucleotides: TGTGCCAGCAGACGACAGGGGCTGGCCAATGAGCAGTTCTTC. Translation: CASRRQGLANEQFF.

This rearrangement joins TRBV20-1 to TRBJ1-5, with TRBD1 matching 7 bases. Germline lookup yields CDR1 DFQATT and CDR2 SNEGSKA (reference sequence). The CDR3 is made up of 13 amino acids. Losses at the gene ends were 7 bases for V and 4 bases for J; bases not matched to a gene: 7. CDR3 DNA: TGCAGTGGCACCGGGACAGCTAATCAGCCCCAGCATTTT. Protein sequence: CSGTGTANQPQHF.

This clonotype came up a few times. The chain uses TRBV4-2 and TRBJ2-3; no clear D. This CDR3 has 17 residues. Germline V gene sequence: CDR1 LGHNA, CDR2 YNFKEQ. Trimming pared 4 bases from V and 2 bases from J, leaving 19 bases between. This chain's CDR3 is CASSPQTRLDPTDTQYF. In DNA, the CDR3 is TGTGCCAGCAGCCCCCAGACCCGCCTGGACCCCACAGATACGCAGTATTTT.

The chain couples TRBV28 to TRBJ2-5; possibly TRBD1 for D (6 bases). Between the trimmed V and J ends, which lost 5 bases and 4 bases, there was a span of 14 bases. CDR3 length equals 14 residues. The germline CDR1 and CDR2 sequences are MDHEN and SYDVKM. CDR3 sequence (DNA): TGTGCCAGCAGTACCGGACAGTTGAGAGAGACCCAGTACTTC. Its protein is CASSTGQLRETQYF. Full variable domain (remainder filled in from reference TRBV28 and TRBJ2-5): DVKVTQSSRYLVKRTGEKVFLECVQDMDHENMFWYRQDPGLGLRLIYFSYDVKMKEKGDIPEGYSVSREKKERFSLILESASTNQTSMYLCASSTGQLRETQYFGPGTRLLVL.

This clonotype was seen many times. The rearrangement links TRBV7-2 to TRBJ1-1; D is ambiguous. This CDR3 has 18 amino acids. Per germline, CDR1 SGHTA and CDR2 FQGNSA. V was clipped by 4 bases and J by 0 bases, with 21 bases between them. CDR3 coding DNA: TGTGCCAGCAGCTCGCCTAGCCGGGTGGGCGGAATGAACACTGAAGCTTTCTTT. Amino acids: CASSSPSRVGGMNTEAFF.

The chain combines TRBV4-2 with TRBJ2-1; a possible D gene is TRBD1 (6 bases). This CDR3 has 16 residues. Trimming took off 4 bases at V and 10 bases at J, with 23 bases between the two ends. In germline, CDR1 is LGHNA, CDR2 YNFKEQ. The CDR3 reads CASSREEDRESWEQFF. The CDR3 nucleotides read TGTGCCAGCAGCCGGGAAGAGGACAGAGAATCCTGGGAGCAGTTCTTC.

Of note for this clonotype: The junction and the germline gene differ at one end; a read error may be behind it. This sequence joins TRBV5-4 and TRBJ2-1; 9 bases line up with TRBD2. Germline CDR1 reads SGHNT; CDR2 reads YYREEE (reference sequence). The CDR3 covers 15 residues. The chain's CDR3 is CASSATGTSFNEQLF. The CDR3 nucleotides are TGTGCCAGCAGCGCTACCGGGACTAGCTTCAATGAGCAGTTATTC.

The chain joins TRBV5-5 to TRBJ1-5, with D possibly being TRBD1 (5 bases). Trimming shortened V by 3 bases and J by 1 base, and 14 bases separated the two germline ends. CDR3 size: 16 residues. CDR1 SGHKS and CDR2 YYEKEE come from the germline V gene (reference sequence). CDR3 loop: CASSWQAGGSNQPQHF. Here the CDR3 DNA reads TGTGCCAGCAGCTGGCAGGCGGGGGGGAGCAATCAGCCCCAGCATTTT.

This clonotype showed up many times. This chain connects TRBV7-2 to TRBJ2-7; weak D call: TRBD1 (5 bases). The CDR3 is made up of 19 amino acids. V lost 4 bases to trimming and J lost 2 bases, with 27 bases between them. Germline CDR1 reads SGHTA; CDR2 reads FQGNSA. The CDR3 is CASSSRPQQVRGNTYEQYF. For the CDR3, the DNA is TGTGCCAGCAGCTCCCGCCCCCAACAGGTTCGCGGCAACACCTACGAGCAGTACTTC.

The CDR3 sequence: CSARDRDNQPQHF. The CDR3 bases are TGCAGTGCTAGGGACAGGGACAATCAGCCCCAGCATTTT. This rearrangement joins TRBV20-1 to TRBJ1-5, with 8 bases lining up with TRBD1. V dropped 3 bases and J dropped 3; count of bases not matched to a gene: 1. The CDR3 loop spans 13 amino acids. Germline CDR1 and CDR2: DFQATT and SNEGSKA (reference sequence).